The 16 T cell receptor beta chains reported below all come from one sample, sequenced in a study of T-cell memory formation after mild COVID-19. MiXCR was run by TCRdb on the 5' RACE reads, yielding one entry per CDR3 protein. Among 210,000 or so distinct CDR3 sequences listed, about 10% were seen once. The sequenced sample consisted of PBMCs or a T cell subset sorted from them (not recorded which). The receptors were sampled from a man aged 18 to 35 who had mild COVID-19 (a few samples of this study predate the infection). Cell type and time point are not known.

The genes are TRBV20-1 and TRBJ1-5, with 11 bases that match TRBD1. Per the germline V gene, CDR1 is DFQATT and CDR2 is SNEGSKA (reference sequence). The CDR3 is 13 residues long. V shed 5 bases, J shed 7 bases, and the junction held 4 bases outside the gene matches. This CDR3 is CSAYGTGGQPQHF. Here the CDR3 DNA reads TGCAGTGCTTACGGGACAGGGGGGCAGCCCCAGCATTTT.

Only a few counts were recorded for this clonotype. The rearrangement uses TRBV12-3 or TRBV12-4 and TRBJ1-5, with D perhaps TRBD1 (5 bases). This CDR3 has 14 amino acids. V was cut by 3 bases and J by 5 bases, with 11 bases left in between. Written as DNA, the CDR3 is TGTGCCAGCAGTTTGGGGACCCTCGATCAGCCCCAGCATTTT. The encoded protein is CASSLGTLDQPQHF.

The chain's CDR3 is CASSLDWRSGELFF. The CDR3 nucleotides read TGCGCCAGCAGCTTGGATTGGCGGTCCGGGGAGCTGTTTTTT. This chain uses TRBV5-1 with TRBJ2-2; D is unclear. Trimming cost V 0 bases and J 6 bases, with 9 bases left between them. Germline CDR1 reads SGHRS; CDR2 reads YFSETQ. The CDR3 extends over 14 amino acids.

The chain has TRBV6-2 or TRBV6-3 and TRBJ2-6; no clear D gene. Germline CDR1 reads MNHEY; CDR2 reads SVGEGT. V was clipped by 7 bases and J by 6 bases, with 10 bases between them. The CDR3 contains 13 residues. CDR3 nucleotide sequence: TGTGCCAGCAACCCCATAAAGGCCAACGTCCTGACTTTC. Residues: CASNPIKANVLTF.

This clonotype was picked up a small number of times. This sequence joins TRBV12-3 or TRBV12-4 and TRBJ2-2; D ambiguous. The CDR3 spans 12 residues. Trimming stripped 6 bases from V and 8 bases from J, with 10 bases between. The DNA of the CDR3 is TGTGCCAGCAGATCGGTTGGGGGGGAGCTGTTTTTT. This sequence encodes CASRSVGGELFF.

This clonotype came up many times. The genes are TRBV5-1 and TRBJ2-5, with D possibly being TRBD1 (6 bases). Trimming pared 4 bases from V and 5 bases from J, leaving 15 bases between. This CDR3 is 14 amino acids long. Germline CDR1 and CDR2: SGHRS and YFSETQ. The CDR3, as DNA: TGCGCCAGCAGCGAACGACAGGTCGACGAGACCCAGTACTTC. Translated: CASSERQVDETQYF.

This chain uses TRBV4-2 with TRBJ2-5; D might be TRBD2 (5 bases). The germline V gene encodes CDR1 LGHNA and CDR2 YNFKEQ. The CDR3 totals 15 residues. V lost 4 bases and J lost 7, with 19 bases in between. CDR3 protein: CASSPRVFARGTQYF. The CDR3 region has the DNA TGTGCCAGCAGCCCGCGGGTCTTCGCGCGAGGGACCCAGTACTTC.

A few counts support this clonotype. The chain employs TRBV18 and TRBJ2-7, with D perhaps being TRBD1 or TRBD2 (5 bases each). Looked up from germline, CDR1 is KGHSH and CDR2 is LQKENI. The CDR3 extends over 14 amino acids. V lost 3 bases and J lost 1, with 10 bases in between. CDR3 DNA sequence: TGTGCCAGCTCACCGGGGACCTTTTCCTACGAGCAGTACGTC. It encodes CASSPGTFSYEQYV.

The rearrangement joins TRBV7-2 to TRBJ1-2; 7 positions agree with TRBD1. J lost 3 bases, V lost 5 bases, and 6 bases had no gene match. In germline, CDR1 is SGHTA, CDR2 FQGNSA. This CDR3 spans 14 amino acids. DNA for the CDR3: TGTGCCAGCAGCCGTCCAGGGGGGCACTATGGCTACACCTTC. Its translation is CASSRPGGHYGYTF.

In this sample, this clonotype turned up a few times. The chain is built from TRBV12-3 or TRBV12-4 and TRBJ2-6; D might be TRBD1 or TRBD2, each matching 5 bases. V lost 6 bases and J 0 bases, leaving 18 bases between the germline ends. The CDR3 runs to 18 residues. CDR3 coding DNA: TGTGCCAGCAGCCTGGGAGTGACAGAATACTCTGGGGCCAACGTCCTGACTTTC. This translates into CASSLGVTEYSGANVLTF.

The J gene is TRBJ1-5, the V gene TRBV12-3 or TRBV12-4, with a possible D match to TRBD1 (5 bases). The CDR3 contains 13 residues. V was cut by 3 bases and J by 16 bases, with 19 bases left in between. CDR3 sequence: CASSFVRQGERHF. In DNA form, the CDR3 reads TGTGCCAGCAGTTTTGTACGGCAGGGAGAAAGACATTTT.

The DNA for the CDR3 is TGTGCCAGCAGTTACCCGACAGAACGAGAAGCTTTCTTT. Translating gives CASSYPTEREAFF. The chain carries TRBV6-6 and TRBJ1-1, with TRBD1 as a possible D gene (5 bases). CDR3 size: 13 residues. Trimming stripped 2 bases from V and 8 bases from J, with 12 bases between. CDR1 is MNHNY and CDR2 is SVGAGI in the germline V gene (reference sequence).

This clonotype was detected many times. The gene calls are TRBV15 and TRBJ1-2, with D uncertain. V lost 0 bases and J 7 bases, leaving 9 bases between the germline ends. Germline CDR1 is LNHNV and CDR2 is YYDKDF (reference sequence). There are 13 residues in the CDR3. For the CDR3, the DNA is TGTGCCACCAGCAGAGATCGGAACGGTGGCTACACCTTC. Its protein is CATSRDRNGGYTF.

The chain has TRBV5-1 and TRBJ2-1; the D call may be TRBD1 or TRBD2 (5 bases each). Germline CDR1 is SGHRS and CDR2 is YFSETQ. CDR3 length: 14 residues. The germline V and J ends were trimmed by 3 bases and 5 bases, with 12 bases remaining between them. The DNA for the CDR3 is TGCGCCAGCAGCTCGGGGACGGCCAACAATGAGCAGTTCTTC. Its translation is CASSSGTANNEQFF.

J is TRBJ2-1 and V is TRBV7-6; D call uncertain. V lost 3 bases, J lost 7 bases, and 7 bases lay in between. Germline V lookup: CDR1 SGHVS, CDR2 FNYEAQ. The CDR3 contains 12 residues. CDR3 sequence reads: CASSFRGNEQFF. CDR3 coding DNA: TGTGCCAGCAGCTTCCGTGGAAATGAGCAGTTCTTC.

This clonotype was seen a handful of times. V is TRBV5-1 and J is TRBJ1-1; 8 positions match TRBD1. Trimming removed 3 bases from V and 6 bases from J; junction bases left unmatched: 4. The CDR3 has 13 amino acids. Germline CDR1 and CDR2: SGHRS and YFSETQ. Here the CDR3 reads CASSSDREAEAFF. The CDR3 DNA is TGCGCCAGCAGCTCGGACAGGGAGGCTGAAGCTTTCTTT.